The 28 T cell receptor beta chains presented below share a single source sample, sequenced in a study of T cell responses to AZD1222 COVID-19 vaccine. Sequencing was performed with immunoSEQ multiplex PCR; in TCRdb, only in-frame clones are kept and a portion is missing. The table records under 150,000 clones, roughly nine tenths of them present only once. The starting material was peripheral blood, obtained on day 0 of AZD1222 vaccination. The receptor set was obtained from an adult in good health.

The rearrangement joins TRBV4-1 to TRBJ2-1; 9 bases agree with TRBD1. Looked up from germline, CDR1 is MGHRA and CDR2 is YSYEKL. There are 16 residues in the CDR3. The trim removed 7 bases at V and 5 bases at J, leaving 12 bases unmatched. CDR3 sequence reads: CASTVRWDREDNEQFF. CDR3 DNA: TGCGCCAGCACTGTTCGTTGGGACAGGGAGGACAATGAGCAGTTCTTC.

The chain joins TRBV24-1 to TRBJ2-2, with 8 bases that match TRBD1. Germline CDR1 and CDR2: KGHDR and SFDVKD. The CDR3 is made up of 14 amino acids. After removal of 4 bases from V and 5 bases from J, the junction contained 2 bases not matched to a gene. The DNA of the CDR3 is TGTGCCACCAGTGACTGGACAGGGACCGGGGAGCTGTTTTTT. This codes for CATSDWTGTGELFF.

Only a few counts were recorded for this clone. The chain carries TRBV18 and TRBJ2-2; TRBD2 aligns across 13 bases. Germline CDR1 is KGHSH and CDR2 is LQKENI. The CDR3 consists of 17 residues. Trimming took 5 bases from V and 4 from J; bases not matched to a gene: 7. The CDR3 bases are TGTGCCAGCTCATCTGGGACTAGCGGGATGATCACCGGGGAGCTGTTTTTT. Protein product: CASSSGTSGMITGELFF.

The rearrangement links TRBV5-8 to TRBJ2-3; D remains unclear. The CDR3 length is 15 residues. The V end was cut by 1 base, the J end by 2 bases, with 11 bases between. Looked up from germline, CDR1 is SGHTS and CDR2 is YDEGEE. For the CDR3, the DNA is TGTGCCAGCAGCTTGCCTTTCGACCACACAGATACGCAGTATTTT. Its translation: CASSLPFDHTDTQYF.

This clone turned up a few times. The rearrangement links TRBV3-1 (or the pseudogene TRBV3-2) to TRBJ2-7, with 8 nucleotides matching TRBD2. The CDR3 is made up of 14 amino acids. Germline lookup yields CDR1 LGHDT and CDR2 YNNKEL (reference sequence). The J segment lost 2 bases and the V segment lost 5 bases, leaving 5 bases of the junction unmatched. The CDR3 reads CASSETSEAYEQYF. The CDR3 coding sequence is TGTGCCAGCAGCGAGACTAGCGAGGCCTACGAGCAGTACTTC.

The chain employs TRBV5-1 and TRBJ2-7; TRBD1 matches at 7 bases. CDR1 SGHRS and CDR2 YFSETQ come from the germline V gene. V gave up 3 bases and J gave up 2 bases; unmatched junction bases: 5. The CDR3 is 14 amino acids. The CDR3 DNA reads as TGCGCCAGCAGCTCCGGACAGGCCGCCTACGAGCAGTACTTC. Its protein product is CASSSGQAAYEQYF.

J is TRBJ1-4 and V is TRBV7-9, with a weak D call TRBD1 (5 bases). CDR3 length: 14 residues. Trimming pared 2 bases from V and 5 bases from J, leaving 9 bases between. CDR1 and CDR2 (germline): SEHNR, FQNEAQ (reference sequence). This CDR3 is CASSLRGTNEKLFF. The CDR3 DNA sequence: TGTGCCAGCAGCTTAAGGGGTACCAATGAAAAACTGTTTTTT.

This clone was recorded only once. This sequence joins TRBV18 and TRBJ1-1; D unclear. Trimming left V 2 bases short and J 8 bases short, with 15 bases between. Germline V gene lookup returns CDR1 KGHSH and CDR2 LQKENI. CDR3 length equals 14 residues. This CDR3 is CASSPSGQWREAFF. The DNA for the CDR3 is TGTGCCAGCTCACCATCCGGGCAATGGCGGGAAGCTTTCTTT.

The genes are TRBV11-3 and TRBJ1-1; tentatively, D is TRBD1 (5 bases). Germline CDR1 reads SGHNT; CDR2 reads YENEEA. This CDR3 has 14 residues. The germline V and J ends were trimmed by 0 bases and 3 bases, with 8 bases remaining between them. The CDR3 sequence is CASSLDSRDTEAFF. CDR3 DNA: TGTGCCAGCAGCTTAGATTCCAGGGACACTGAAGCTTTCTTT.

The chain links TRBV5-1 to TRBJ2-1; a weak D match, TRBD2 (5 bases). V lost 0 bases, J lost 10 bases, and 20 bases lay in between. CDR1 and CDR2 from the germline V gene are SGHRS and YFSETQ. The CDR3 spans 16 residues. CDR3: CASSLAKASPTPEQFF. The DNA of the CDR3 is TGCGCCAGCAGCTTGGCCAAGGCTAGCCCTACGCCGGAGCAGTTCTTC.

V gene TRBV7-2 combines with J gene TRBJ2-7; no clear D. The CDR3 consists of 11 residues. V lost 5 bases and J 6 bases, leaving 8 bases between the germline ends. The V gene's germline CDR1 is SGHTA and CDR2 FQGNSA. The CDR3 here is CASSLRSEQYF. The CDR3 DNA reads as TGTGCCAGCAGCCTCCGGAGCGAGCAGTACTTC.

Only one count was recorded for this clone. The V and J genes are TRBV11-2 and TRBJ2-2, with 8 bases that match TRBD2. In germline, CDR1 is SGHAT, CDR2 FQNNGV. The CDR3 totals 17 residues. Germline trimming cut 5 bases from V and 6 bases from J; bases unmatched to any gene: 14. The CDR3 here is CASSQQKPSGYSGELFF. The CDR3 DNA is TGTGCCAGCAGCCAACAAAAGCCTAGCGGGTACTCCGGGGAGCTGTTTTTT.

This clone was observed a handful of times. The chain is built from TRBV7-9 and TRBJ1-2; D not resolved. Germline values: CDR1 SEHNR, CDR2 FQNEAQ (reference sequence). V dropped 5 bases and J dropped 4 bases, with 14 bases sitting between them. The CDR3 is 14 amino acids. The CDR3 region is CASSQNGRAYGYTF. In DNA, the CDR3 is TGTGCCAGCAGCCAAAATGGACGAGCCTATGGCTACACCTTC.

This sequence joins TRBV2 and TRBJ2-5; TRBD2 is a possible D gene (7 bases). Deletions cut 5 bases from V and 5 bases from J, with 12 bases between. The germline CDR1 and CDR2 sequences are SNHLY and FYNNEI. The CDR3 covers 13 residues. For the CDR3, the DNA is TGTGCCAGCAGTAAGGGGGGAGGGGAGACCCAGTACTTC. Translating gives CASSKGGGETQYF.

The chain carries TRBV5-1 and TRBJ1-1; no reliable D call. The CDR3 covers 17 residues. Trimming shortened V by 0 bases and J by 2 bases, and 17 bases separated the two germline ends. Germline V gene lookup returns CDR1 SGHRS and CDR2 YFSETQ. CDR3 loop: CASSLDGSVSRNTEAFF. The CDR3 DNA reads TGCGCCAGCAGCTTGGATGGTTCGGTATCACGTAACACTGAAGCTTTCTTT. The whole variable domain, filled in from reference TRBV5-1 and TRBJ1-1, reads KAGVTQTPRYLIKTRGQQVTLSCSPISGHRSVSWYQQTPGQGLQFLFEYFSETQRNKGNFPGRFSGRQFSNSRSEMNVSTLELGDSALYLCASSLDGSVSRNTEAFFGQGTRLTVV.

The V gene is TRBV30, the J gene TRBJ2-6; D not certain. CDR1 is GTSNPN and CDR2 is SVGIG in the germline V gene (reference sequence). This CDR3 region has 15 residues. V lost 4 bases and J lost 0, with 10 bases in between. The CDR3 DNA sequence: TGTGCCTGGACGGGTTCCCTCTCTGGGGCCAACGTCCTGACTTTC. It translates to CAWTGSLSGANVLTF.

V and J are TRBV14 and TRBJ2-7, with D perhaps TRBD2 (6 bases). Germline V CDR1 and CDR2: SGHDN, FVKESK. The V gene lost 8 bases and the J gene lost 6 bases, with 17 bases spanning the gap. The CDR3 runs 13 residues. The CDR3 DNA reads as TGTGCCAGCGCCTACGGGGGTTTTTCCGAGCAGTACTTC. Amino acids: CASAYGGFSEQYF.

The chain recombines TRBV12-3 or TRBV12-4 with TRBJ1-2, with a weak D call TRBD1 (5 bases). The CDR3 covers 12 residues. The V gene lost 5 bases and the J gene lost 8 bases, with 12 bases spanning the gap. CDR3 coding DNA: TGTGCCAGCAGTAGAACCCGGGGGGGCTACACCTTC. Its translation is CASSRTRGGYTF.

The rearrangement joins TRBV9 to TRBJ2-1, with 10 nucleotides matching TRBD2. The CDR3 sequence is 15 residues long. Looked up from germline, CDR1 is SGDLS and CDR2 is YYNGEE. V was clipped by 1 base and J by 9 bases; unmatched bases: 7. CDR3 sequence reads: CASSVRAGGTSEQFF. In DNA form, the CDR3 reads TGTGCCAGCAGCGTACGAGCGGGAGGGACAAGTGAGCAGTTCTTC.

The rearrangement links TRBV5-4 to TRBJ1-3; unclear D gene. Trimming shortened V by 0 bases and J by 7 bases, and 5 bases separated the two germline ends. Germline V gene data show CDR1 as SGHNT and CDR2 as YYREEE (reference sequence). CDR3 length: 12 residues. CDR3 amino acids: CASSLGDNTIYF. Here the CDR3 DNA reads TGTGCCAGCAGCTTGGGAGACAACACCATATATTTT.

This clone was seen a few times. The chain employs TRBV5-8 and TRBJ1-2; no firm D call. Looked up from germline, CDR1 is SGHTS and CDR2 is YDEGEE. This CDR3 is built from 13 residues. V dropped 2 bases and J dropped 8 bases, with 13 bases sitting between them. The CDR3, as DNA: TGTGCCAGCAGCTTATCTGGAGGCTGGGGCTACACCTTC. Translating gives CASSLSGGWGYTF.

This chain connects TRBV6-4 to TRBJ2-7; 10 bases are shared with TRBD1. The CDR3 is 15 amino acids. Germline trimming cut 5 bases from V and 2 bases from J; bases unmatched to any gene: 6. CDR1 and CDR2 from the germline V gene are MRHNA and SNTAGT. In nucleotides, the CDR3 is TGTGCCAGCAGTCAAGGACAGGGGGAGACCTACGAGCAGTACTTC. The encoded protein is CASSQGQGETYEQYF.

This chain links TRBV15 with TRBJ1-1, with D unresolved. Per germline, CDR1 LNHNV and CDR2 YYDKDF (reference sequence). V lost 1 base to trimming and J lost 2 bases, with 11 bases between them. The CDR3 runs 15 residues. CDR3 sequence: CATSRVARANTEAFF. The CDR3 bases are TGTGCCACCAGCAGAGTAGCAAGGGCAAACACTGAAGCTTTCTTT.

The chain has TRBV5-1 and TRBJ1-1, with a tentative D call TRBD1 (6 bases). The germline V and J ends were trimmed by 6 bases and 4 bases, with 19 bases remaining between them. The CDR3 totals 15 residues. CDR1 SGHRS and CDR2 YFSETQ come from the germline V gene. Here the CDR3 reads CASTQNRVGGTEAFF. In DNA, the CDR3 is TGCGCCAGCACTCAAAACAGGGTCGGGGGCACTGAAGCTTTCTTT. Full variable domain (rest looked up from reference TRBV5-1 and TRBJ1-1): KAGVTQTPRYLIKTRGQQVTLSCSPISGHRSVSWYQQTPGQGLQFLFEYFSETQRNKGNFPGRFSGRQFSNSRSEMNVSTLELGDSALYLCASTQNRVGGTEAFFGQGTRLTVV.

The rearrangement joins TRBV18 to TRBJ1-1; no clear D gene. This CDR3 contains 13 residues. Trimming took off 2 bases at V and 3 bases at J, with 7 bases between the two ends. Per the germline V gene, CDR1 is KGHSH and CDR2 is LQKENI. The CDR3 coding sequence is TGTGCCAGCTCACCAAGGACGGACACTGAAGCTTTCTTT. Translated, it gives CASSPRTDTEAFF.

The chain employs TRBV5-1 and TRBJ1-5; unclear D gene. Germline CDR1 reads SGHRS; CDR2 reads YFSETQ. Trimming pared 4 bases from V and 5 bases from J, leaving 10 bases between. This CDR3 has 13 amino acids. CDR3 protein: CASSRSGDQPQHF. The CDR3 bases are TGCGCCAGCAGCCGTAGTGGGGATCAGCCCCAGCATTTT.

This chain joins TRBV9 and TRBJ2-3, with 11 nucleotides matching TRBD2. CDR1 is SGDLS and CDR2 is YYNGEE in the germline V gene. The V and J ends lost 5 bases and 4 bases, in that order; junction bases with no gene match: 3. The CDR3 is made up of 14 amino acids. CDR3 sequence reads: CASRPSGGPDTQYF. The DNA for the CDR3 is TGTGCCAGCAGGCCTAGCGGGGGGCCAGATACGCAGTATTTT. Supplemented by reference TRBV9 and TRBJ2-3, the full variable domain reads DSGVTQTPKHLITATGQRVTLRCSPRSGDLSVYWYQQSLDQGLQFLIQYYNGEERAKGNILERFSAQQFPDLHSELNLSSLELGDSALYFCASRPSGGPDTQYFGPGTRLTVL.

The chain carries TRBV4-2 and TRBJ2-2; D uncertain. The CDR3 runs to 12 residues. Trimming stripped 6 bases from V and 4 bases from J, with 6 bases between. Germline CDR1 and CDR2: LGHNA and YNFKEQ. CDR3 amino acids: CASRRTTGELFF. The CDR3, as DNA: TGTGCCAGCAGGAGAACCACCGGGGAGCTGTTTTTT.